Each of the 11 T cell receptor beta chains below was sequenced from the same sample in a study of spatial heterogeneity in lung cancer. This sample's time point: sample taken at primary tumor resection. Unsorted whole RNA samples from tumor, nontumor lung or frozen PBMC were sequenced. TCRdb processed the 5' RACE reads anew with MiXCR; each CDR3 protein has one entry. The sample carries 20,000 to 25,000 distinct CDR3 sequences, 4.5% to 5% recorded once. This sample comprised PBMCs, obtained at surgery. These receptors were obtained from a male donor with early-stage non-small cell lung cancer.

This clonotype appeared many times. This chain connects TRBV6-1 to TRBJ2-1; D is unclear. Germline CDR1 MNHNS, CDR2 SASEGT. The CDR3 extends over 14 amino acids. Trimming stripped 4 bases from V and 8 bases from J, with 15 bases between. The CDR3 nucleotides read TGTGCCAGCAGTGGTCAGGTTGGATACTATGAGCAGTTCTTC. It encodes CASSGQVGYYEQFF.

CDR3 bases: TGTGCCACCAGTGAGGGAGGGGACACCGGGGAGCTGTTTTTT. Translating it yields CATSEGGDTGELFF. V and J are TRBV24-1 and TRBJ2-2; 7 nucleotides line up with TRBD2. Germline CDR1 and CDR2: KGHDR and SFDVKD. V was clipped by 4 bases and J by 3 bases; unmatched bases: 1. The CDR3 has 14 amino acids.

V and J are TRBV30 and TRBJ1-2, with TRBD1 matching over 7 bases. CDR1 is GTSNPN and CDR2 is SVGIG in the germline V gene (reference sequence). Trimming at V came to 0 bases and at J to 6 bases, leaving 4 bases not matched to a gene. The CDR3 length is 13 residues. The CDR3 loop is CAWSVQGTHGYTF. CDR3 coding DNA: TGTGCCTGGAGTGTACAGGGGACCCATGGCTACACCTTC.

This clonotype was recorded many times. J is TRBJ2-7 and V is TRBV7-3; TRBD1 is a possible D gene (6 bases). CDR3 size: 13 residues. Germline V gene lookup returns CDR1 SGHTA and CDR2 FQGTGA. V lost 10 bases and J 0 bases, leaving 13 bases between the germline ends. The chain's CDR3 is CATKGGNSYEQYF. The CDR3 DNA is TGTGCCACCAAAGGGGGAAACTCCTACGAGCAGTACTTC.

The table lists this clonotype with many counts. The chain joins TRBV20-1 to TRBJ2-3; tentative D call: TRBD1 (6 bases). This CDR3 comprises 12 residues. Germline loops: CDR1 DFQATT, CDR2 SNEGSKA (reference sequence). V was shortened by 6 bases and J by 6 bases, with 13 bases between the two germline ends. Here the CDR3 reads CSASRGFDTQYF. CDR3 DNA: TGCAGTGCATCTAGGGGGTTTGATACGCAGTATTTT.

This chain connects TRBV6-1 to TRBJ2-4; D may be TRBD2 (5 bases). The CDR3 is 15 amino acids. Deletions cut 0 bases from V and 0 bases from J, with 6 bases between. Germline V gene sequence: CDR1 MNHNS, CDR2 SASEGT. CDR3: CASSEARGAKNIQYF. CDR3 coding DNA: TGTGCCAGCAGTGAAGCTCGGGGAGCCAAAAACATTCAGTACTTC.

Only a few counts were recorded for this clonotype. The chain recombines TRBV19 with TRBJ2-2; 13 positions agree with TRBD2. V was clipped by 4 bases and J by 4 bases; unmatched bases: 0. Germline CDR1 reads LNHDA; CDR2 reads SQIVND (reference sequence). CDR3 size: 15 residues. CDR3 nucleotides: TGTGCCAGTAGTAGACTAGCGGGAGGCACCGGGGAGCTGTTTTTT. This codes for CASSRLAGGTGELFF.

This clonotype was recorded many times. The chain employs TRBV20-1 and TRBJ1-6; D not certain. Germline V gene sequence: CDR1 DFQATT, CDR2 SNEGSKA (reference sequence). The CDR3 is 16 residues long. Trimming removed 3 bases from V and 1 base from J, with 13 bases in between. The CDR3 region has the DNA TGCAGTGCTAGCTATGGCGTCGGGTCCTATAATTCACCCCTCCACTTT. Translated: CSASYGVGSYNSPLHF.

This clonotype has a count of ten or more. The J gene is TRBJ1-5, the V gene TRBV18; D possibly corresponds to TRBD1 (6 bases). Trimming left V 4 bases short and J 0 bases short, with 10 bases between. The CDR3 consists of 15 residues. Per the germline V gene, CDR1 is KGHSH and CDR2 is LQKENI. CDR3 loop: CASSRAGDSNQPQHF. CDR3 DNA sequence: TGTGCCAGCTCACGGGCAGGGGATAGCAATCAGCCCCAGCATTTT.

In this sample, this clonotype turned up many times. The CDR3 spells CASSLGPGLNTGELFF. The CDR3 DNA is TGTGCCAGCAGCTTGGGGCCAGGGCTGAACACCGGGGAGCTGTTTTTT. The gene calls are TRBV5-6 and TRBJ2-2, with a weak D call TRBD1 (5 bases). Per germline, CDR1 SGHDT and CDR2 YYEEEE. V lost 0 bases and J lost 1, with 10 bases in between. The CDR3 is 16 amino acids.

This clonotype showed up many times. V and J are TRBV20-1 and TRBJ1-5; D not resolved. The CDR3 loop spans 14 amino acids. The V gene's germline CDR1 is DFQATT and CDR2 SNEGSKA (reference sequence). The germline V and J ends were trimmed by 5 bases and 4 bases, with 15 bases remaining between them. In nucleotides, the CDR3 is TGCAGTGCTCAAGATCGGGGAGGAAATCAGCCCCAGCATTTT. It is translated as CSAQDRGGNQPQHF.